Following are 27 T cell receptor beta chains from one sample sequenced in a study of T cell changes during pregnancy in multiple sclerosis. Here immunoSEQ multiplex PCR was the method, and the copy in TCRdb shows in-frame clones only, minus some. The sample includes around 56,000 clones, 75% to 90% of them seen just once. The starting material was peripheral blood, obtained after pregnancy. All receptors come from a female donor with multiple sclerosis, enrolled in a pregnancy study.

The CDR3 region is CAWSRTGNSGNTIYF. The CDR3 nucleotides are TGTGCCTGGAGTAGGACAGGGAACTCTGGAAACACCATATATTTT. This chain links TRBV30 with TRBJ1-3, with 8 bases that match TRBD1. This CDR3 is built from 15 residues. Germline V CDR1 and CDR2: GTSNPN, SVGIG (reference sequence). After removal of 2 bases from V and 0 bases from J, the junction contained 3 bases not matched to a gene.

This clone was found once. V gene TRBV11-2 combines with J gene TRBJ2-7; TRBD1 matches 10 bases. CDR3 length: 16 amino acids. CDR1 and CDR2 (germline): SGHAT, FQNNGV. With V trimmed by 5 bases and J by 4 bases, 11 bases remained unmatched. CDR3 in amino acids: CASSPLRRQGAYEQYF. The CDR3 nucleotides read TGTGCCAGCAGCCCGCTACGCCGACAGGGGGCTTACGAGCAGTACTTC.

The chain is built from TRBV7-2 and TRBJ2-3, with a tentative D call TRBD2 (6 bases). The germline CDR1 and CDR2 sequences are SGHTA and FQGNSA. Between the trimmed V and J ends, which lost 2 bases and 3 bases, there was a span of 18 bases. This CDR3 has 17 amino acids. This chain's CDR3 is CASSLSRRGSGTDTQYF. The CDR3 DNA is TGTGCCAGCAGCTTAAGTCGGCGGGGAAGTGGAACAGATACGCAGTATTTT.

Here the CDR3 DNA reads TGTGCCAGCGCGGGCTACAATGAGCAGTTCTTC. Protein: CASAGYNEQFF. The V and J genes are TRBV6-5 and TRBJ2-1, with a weak D call TRBD2 (5 bases). With 8 bases removed from V and 3 bases from J, the gap between germline ends came to 5 bases. CDR1 is MNHEY and CDR2 is SVGAGI in the germline V gene. This CDR3 region has 11 residues.

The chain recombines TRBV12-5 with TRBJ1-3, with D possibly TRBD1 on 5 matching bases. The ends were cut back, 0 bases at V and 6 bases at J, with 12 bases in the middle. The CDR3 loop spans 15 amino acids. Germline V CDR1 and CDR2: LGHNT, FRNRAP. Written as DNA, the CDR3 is TGTGCTAGTGGTTTGGTACCCGGACATGAAAACACCATATATTTT. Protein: CASGLVPGHENTIYF.

The chain's CDR3 is CASSSWTGQVSGNTIYF. The CDR3 bases are TGTGCCAGCAGCTCGTGGACAGGGCAAGTCTCTGGAAACACCATATATTTT. This chain uses TRBV5-6 with TRBJ1-3, with 8 bases fitting TRBD1. With V trimmed by 3 bases and J by 0 bases, 8 bases remained unmatched. CDR1 and CDR2 from the germline V gene are SGHDT and YYEEEE. The CDR3 runs to 17 residues.

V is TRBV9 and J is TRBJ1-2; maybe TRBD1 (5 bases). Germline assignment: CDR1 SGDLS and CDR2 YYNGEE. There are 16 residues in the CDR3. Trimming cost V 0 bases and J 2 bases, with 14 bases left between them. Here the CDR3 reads CASSVASSGGNYGYTF. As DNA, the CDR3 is TGTGCCAGCAGCGTAGCCAGCTCGGGGGGAAACTATGGCTACACCTTC.

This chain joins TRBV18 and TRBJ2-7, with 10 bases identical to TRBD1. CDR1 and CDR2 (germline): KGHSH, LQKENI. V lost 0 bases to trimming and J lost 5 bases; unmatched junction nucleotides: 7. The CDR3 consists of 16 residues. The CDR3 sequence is CASSPPTGTGVHEQYF. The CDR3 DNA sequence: TGTGCCAGCTCACCACCCACCGGGACAGGGGTCCACGAGCAGTACTTC.

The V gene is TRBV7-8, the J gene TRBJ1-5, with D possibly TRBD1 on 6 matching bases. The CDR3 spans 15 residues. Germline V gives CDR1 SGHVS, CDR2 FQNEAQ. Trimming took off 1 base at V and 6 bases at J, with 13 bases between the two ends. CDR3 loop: CASSLGTGRVQPQHF. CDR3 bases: TGTGCCAGCAGCTTAGGAACAGGGCGAGTTCAGCCCCAGCATTTT.

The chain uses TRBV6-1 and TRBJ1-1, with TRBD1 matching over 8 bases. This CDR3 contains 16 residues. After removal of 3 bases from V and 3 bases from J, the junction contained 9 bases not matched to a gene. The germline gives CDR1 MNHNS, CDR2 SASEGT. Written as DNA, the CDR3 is TGTGCCAGCAGTGAGGGATTGCAGGGGGCCTACACTGAAGCTTTCTTT. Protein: CASSEGLQGAYTEAFF.

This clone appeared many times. The CDR3 reads CASSVGTGAGNQPQHF. In nucleotides, the CDR3 is TGTGCCAGCAGTGTCGGAACAGGTGCTGGAAATCAGCCCCAGCATTTT. J is TRBJ1-5 and V is TRBV2; D might be TRBD1 (5 bases). V lost 4 bases to trimming and J lost 4 bases, with 17 bases between them. The CDR3 loop spans 16 amino acids. In germline, CDR1 is SNHLY, CDR2 FYNNEI. Variable domain in full (rest from reference TRBV2 and TRBJ1-5): EPEVTQTPSHQVTQMGQEVILRCVPISNHLYFYWYRQILGQKVEFLVSFYNNEISEKSEIFDDQFSVERPDGSNFTLKIRSTKLEDSAMYFCASSVGTGAGNQPQHFGDGTRLSIL.

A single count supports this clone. In DNA form, the CDR3 reads TGTGCCAGCTCCGCGCGGGCGGGTGAAAAACTGTTTTTT. This codes for CASSARAGEKLFF. The chain links TRBV19 to TRBJ1-4; D remains ambiguous. Germline values: CDR1 LNHDA, CDR2 SQIVND (reference sequence). There are 13 residues in the CDR3. Trimming stripped 9 bases from V and 7 bases from J, with 15 bases between.

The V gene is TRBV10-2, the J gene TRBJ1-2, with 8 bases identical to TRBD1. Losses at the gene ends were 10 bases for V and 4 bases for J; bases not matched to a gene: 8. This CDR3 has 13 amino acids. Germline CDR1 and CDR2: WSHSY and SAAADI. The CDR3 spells CATCGQGGYGYTF. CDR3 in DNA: TGCGCCACCTGCGGACAGGGAGGCTATGGCTACACCTTC.

The CDR3 region is CASSLAGDTDTQYF. CDR3 nucleotide sequence: TGTGCCAGCAGTCTAGCGGGGGACACAGATACGCAGTATTTT. The rearrangement joins TRBV7-9 to TRBJ2-3; 10 nucleotides align to TRBD2. V lost 6 bases, J lost 2 bases, and 2 bases stayed unmatched. The CDR3 extends over 14 amino acids. Germline assignment: CDR1 SEHNR and CDR2 FQNEAQ (reference sequence).

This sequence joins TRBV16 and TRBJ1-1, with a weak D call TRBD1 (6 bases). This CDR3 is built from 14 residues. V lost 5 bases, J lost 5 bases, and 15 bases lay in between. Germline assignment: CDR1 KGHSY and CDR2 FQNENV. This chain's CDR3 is CASSMGDIWTEAFF. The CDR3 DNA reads TGTGCCAGCAGCATGGGGGACATTTGGACTGAAGCTTTCTTT.

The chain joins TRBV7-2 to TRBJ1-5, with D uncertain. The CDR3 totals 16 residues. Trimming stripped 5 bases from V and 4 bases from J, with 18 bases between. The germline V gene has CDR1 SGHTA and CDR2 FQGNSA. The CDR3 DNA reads TGTGCCAGCAGCCGGGCGGATAGTTCGGGGAATCAGCCCCAGCATTTT. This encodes CASSRADSSGNQPQHF.

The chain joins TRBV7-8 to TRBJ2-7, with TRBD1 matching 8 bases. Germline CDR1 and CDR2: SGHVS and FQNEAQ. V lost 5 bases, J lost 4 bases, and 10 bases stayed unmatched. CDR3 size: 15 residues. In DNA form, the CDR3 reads TGTGCCAGCAGCCCCACGACAGGGGCGACATACGAGCAGTACTTC. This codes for CASSPTTGATYEQYF.

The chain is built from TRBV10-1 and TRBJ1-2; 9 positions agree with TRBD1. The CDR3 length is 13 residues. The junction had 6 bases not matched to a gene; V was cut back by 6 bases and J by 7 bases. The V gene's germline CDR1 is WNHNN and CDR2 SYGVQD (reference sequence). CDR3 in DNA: TGCGCCAGCAGCCGGGACAGGGTCTCTGGCTACACCTTC. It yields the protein CASSRDRVSGYTF.

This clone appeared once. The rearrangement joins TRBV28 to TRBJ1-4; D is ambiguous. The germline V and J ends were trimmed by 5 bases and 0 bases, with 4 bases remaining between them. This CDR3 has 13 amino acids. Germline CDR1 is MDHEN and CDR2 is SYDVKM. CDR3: CASSPSTNEKLFF. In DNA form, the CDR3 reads TGTGCCAGCAGTCCTTCAACTAATGAAAAACTGTTTTTT.

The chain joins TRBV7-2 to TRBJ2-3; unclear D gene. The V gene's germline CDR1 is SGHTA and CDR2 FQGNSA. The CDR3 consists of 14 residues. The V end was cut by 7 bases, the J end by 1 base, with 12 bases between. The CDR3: CASTLVLGTDTQYF. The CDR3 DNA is TGTGCCAGCACCCTAGTGTTGGGCACAGATACGCAGTATTTT.

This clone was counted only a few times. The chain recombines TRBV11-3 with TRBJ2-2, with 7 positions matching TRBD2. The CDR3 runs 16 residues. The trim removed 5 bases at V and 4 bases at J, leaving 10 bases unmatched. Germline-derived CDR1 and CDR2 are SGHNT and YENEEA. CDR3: CASSPRGGELTGELFF. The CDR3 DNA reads TGTGCCAGCAGCCCCCGGGGAGGGGAGCTCACCGGGGAGCTGTTTTTT.

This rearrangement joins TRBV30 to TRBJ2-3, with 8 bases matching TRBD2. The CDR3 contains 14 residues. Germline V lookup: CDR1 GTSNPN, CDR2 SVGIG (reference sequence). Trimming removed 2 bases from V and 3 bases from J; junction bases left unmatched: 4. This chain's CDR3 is CAWSRASGTDTQYF. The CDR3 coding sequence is TGTGCCTGGAGTAGGGCTAGCGGGACAGATACGCAGTATTTT.

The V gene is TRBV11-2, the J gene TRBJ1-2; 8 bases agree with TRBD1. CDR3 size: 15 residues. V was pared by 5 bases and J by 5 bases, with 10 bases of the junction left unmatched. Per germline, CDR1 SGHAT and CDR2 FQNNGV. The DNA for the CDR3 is TGTGCCAGCAGCCCCCAGGGGGGGACAGGATATGGCTACACCTTC. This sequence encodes CASSPQGGTGYGYTF.

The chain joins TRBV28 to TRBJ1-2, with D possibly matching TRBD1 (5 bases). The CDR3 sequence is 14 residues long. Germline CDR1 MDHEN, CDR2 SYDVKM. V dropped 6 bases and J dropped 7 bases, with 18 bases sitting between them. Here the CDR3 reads CASSTGTMEGGYTF. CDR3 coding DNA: TGTGCCAGCAGCACCGGGACGATGGAGGGTGGCTACACCTTC.

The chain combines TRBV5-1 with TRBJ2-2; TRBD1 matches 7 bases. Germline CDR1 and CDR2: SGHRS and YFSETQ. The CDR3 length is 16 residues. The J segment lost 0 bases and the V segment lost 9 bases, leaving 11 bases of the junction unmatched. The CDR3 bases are TGCGCCACCCGCGCGACAGGGACAACGAACACCGGGGAGCTGTTTTTT. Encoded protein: CATRATGTTNTGELFF. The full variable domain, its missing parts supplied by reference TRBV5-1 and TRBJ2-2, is KAGVTQTPRYLIKTRGQQVTLSCSPISGHRSVSWYQQTPGQGLQFLFEYFSETQRNKGNFPGRFSGRQFSNSRSEMNVSTLELGDSALYLCATRATGTTNTGELFFGEGSRLTVL.

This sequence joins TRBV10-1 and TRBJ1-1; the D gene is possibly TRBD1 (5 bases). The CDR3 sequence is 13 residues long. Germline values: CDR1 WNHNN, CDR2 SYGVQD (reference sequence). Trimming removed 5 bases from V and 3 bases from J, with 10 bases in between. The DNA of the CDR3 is TGCGCCAGCAGTAGGGGAACTTACACTGAAGCTTTCTTT. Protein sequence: CASSRGTYTEAFF.

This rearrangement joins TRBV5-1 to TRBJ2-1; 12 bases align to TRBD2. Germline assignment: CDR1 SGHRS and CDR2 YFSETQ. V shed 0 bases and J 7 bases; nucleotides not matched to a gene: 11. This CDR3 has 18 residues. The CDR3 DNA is TGCGCCAGCAGCTTGGCCCTAGCGGGGGGGCCTGGATGGAATGAGCAGTTCTTC. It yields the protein CASSLALAGGPGWNEQFF.